The 21 T cell receptor beta chains in this list originate from one sample, sequenced in a study of shared clonotypes between healthy human individuals (TCRdb year 2020). Receptor amplification or capture employed the immunoSEQ multiplex PCR assay. TCRdb provides this immuneACCESS table in a form limited to in-frame rearrangements. Some clones are lacking; in checked studies, under half of them reflect an unresolved V gene, and why the rest are absent is not known. Across this sample there are hundreds of thousands of clones, with roughly 95% seen only once. The leading ten clones occupy approximately 0.06% of the sample. The source material was naive CD4+ T cells sorted from blood. According to the study, the label for this sample's cell subset or site signals: CD45RA+ positively selected. Source of these receptors: a woman in her thirties in good health.

The gene calls are TRBV18 and TRBJ2-7; 7 nucleotides agree with TRBD2. The CDR3 is 16 residues long. V trimming: 1 base; J trimming: 4 bases; junction bases outside the gene matches: 10. The germline V gene encodes CDR1 KGHSH and CDR2 LQKENI. The CDR3 protein is CASSPQGTTRLYEQYF. The CDR3 coding sequence is TGTGCCAGCTCACCACAAGGGACTACCCGCCTTTACGAGCAGTACTTC.

This chain connects TRBV28 to TRBJ2-5, with 11 bases that match TRBD2. Germline V gene data show CDR1 as MDHEN and CDR2 as SYDVKM. V lost 1 base, J lost 2 bases, and 3 bases stayed unmatched. CDR3 length: 16 amino acids. The CDR3 sequence: CASSLLAGGLQETQYF. The CDR3 coding sequence is TGTGCCAGCAGTTTATTAGCGGGAGGGTTGCAAGAGACCCAGTACTTC.

The CDR3 reads CASSPFVSGSMVDTQYF. CDR3 DNA: TGTGCCAGTAGCCCTTTCGTCAGCGGGAGTATGGTAGATACGCAGTATTTT. The chain joins TRBV19 to TRBJ2-3; 8 positions match TRBD2. The V segment lost 6 bases and the J segment 5 bases; nucleotides outside the gene matches: 16. The CDR3 has 17 amino acids. Germline assignment: CDR1 LNHDA and CDR2 SQIVND (reference sequence).

The V gene is TRBV6-5, the J gene TRBJ1-3; 12 bases map to TRBD1. The CDR3 has 16 amino acids. Germline CDR1 reads MNHEY; CDR2 reads SVGAGI. The V segment lost 6 bases and the J segment 4 bases; nucleotides outside the gene matches: 7. The CDR3 sequence is CASRYPGQGAGNTIYF. For the CDR3, the DNA is TGTGCCAGCAGATACCCGGGACAGGGGGCCGGAAACACCATATATTTT.

The CDR3 nucleotides are TGTGCCAGCAGACAGTCACGGACAGAGAACACTGAAGCTTTCTTT. The encoded protein is CASRQSRTENTEAFF. This chain links TRBV28 with TRBJ1-1; a weak D match, TRBD1 (6 bases). V was clipped by 6 bases and J by 1 base, with 15 bases between them. The CDR3 has 15 residues. Germline loops: CDR1 MDHEN, CDR2 SYDVKM. The variable domain in full, completed from reference TRBV28 and TRBJ1-1, reads DVKVTQSSRYLVKRTGEKVFLECVQDMDHENMFWYRQDPGLGLRLIYFSYDVKMKEKGDIPEGYSVSREKKERFSLILESASTNQTSMYLCASRQSRTENTEAFFGQGTRLTVV.

Comments on this clone: At the DNA level, this CDR3 is encoded by other sequences in the same sample as well. This sequence joins TRBV5-1 and TRBJ2-5; 9 positions agree with TRBD2. V lost 4 bases and J lost 1; bases outside the gene matches: 8. The CDR3 is 16 amino acids. Germline CDR1 and CDR2: SGHRS and YFSETQ. The chain's CDR3 is CASSPGTSGLQETQYF. CDR3 DNA: TGCGCCAGCAGCCCTGGAACTAGCGGGCTCCAAGAGACCCAGTACTTC.

The rearrangement joins TRBV5-1 to TRBJ1-3; TRBD1 might be the D (5 bases). Trimming removed 5 bases at V and 0 bases at J, with 12 bases between. This CDR3 is 15 amino acids long. From germline, CDR1 is SGHRS and CDR2 YFSETQ. Here the CDR3 reads CASSQGGSSGNTIYF. The CDR3 nucleotides are TGCGCCAGCAGTCAGGGCGGCAGCTCTGGAAACACCATATATTTT.

The J gene is TRBJ2-7, the V gene TRBV4-2, with no clear D. Trimming cost V 5 bases and J 5 bases, with 10 bases left between them. Germline values: CDR1 LGHNA, CDR2 YNFKEQ. The CDR3 runs to 12 residues. The CDR3 loop is CASSLDRDEQYF. As DNA, the CDR3 is TGTGCCAGCAGCTTAGATCGGGACGAGCAGTACTTC.

The chain uses TRBV7-9 and TRBJ2-1, with 7 bases identical to TRBD2. The germline V gene encodes CDR1 SEHNR and CDR2 FQNEAQ (reference sequence). The CDR3 length is 17 residues. Trimming at V came to 2 bases and at J to 0 bases, leaving 7 bases not matched to a gene. The CDR3 loop reads CASSLSQAGLSYNEQFF. The CDR3 DNA sequence: TGTGCCAGCAGCTTATCCCAAGCGGGACTCTCCTACAATGAGCAGTTCTTC.

This rearrangement joins TRBV19 to TRBJ1-5, with no clear D. The V end was cut by 6 bases, the J end by 1 base, with 7 bases between. The germline V gene encodes CDR1 LNHDA and CDR2 SQIVND (reference sequence). The CDR3 covers 13 residues. The CDR3 spells CASSRTSNQPQHF. The CDR3 DNA reads TGTGCCAGTAGCCGTACAAGCAATCAGCCCCAGCATTTT.

This chain connects TRBV29-1 to TRBJ2-5; D remains ambiguous. The DNA end is more similar to TRBJ2-7, so the J call may be wrong. CDR1 and CDR2 (germline): SQVTM, ANQGSEA. The CDR3 loop spans 14 amino acids. In DNA, the CDR3 is TGCAGCGTTAAAAAAGGCCGGTCATCAAACGAGCAGTACTTC. Protein product: CSVKKGRSSNEQYF.

The chain combines TRBV15 with TRBJ2-1; the match to TRBD2 covers 8 bases. V shed 6 bases, J shed 3 bases, and the junction held 4 bases outside the gene matches. The CDR3 has 14 residues. Germline V gives CDR1 LNHNV, CDR2 YYDKDF (reference sequence). Written as DNA, the CDR3 is TGTGCCACCAGGGGTAGCGGGATCTACAATGAGCAGTTCTTC. It codes for CATRGSGIYNEQFF. Variable domain in full (rest from reference TRBV15 and TRBJ2-1): DAMVIQNPRYQVTQFGKPVTLSCSQTLNHNVMYWYQQKSSQAPKLLFHYYDKDFNNEADTPDNFQSRRPNTSFCFLDIRSPGLGDTAMYLCATRGSGIYNEQFFGPGTRLTVL.

The chain links TRBV28 to TRBJ1-5; D possibly corresponds to TRBD1 (5 bases). V was clipped by 2 bases and J by 4 bases, with 21 bases between them. CDR1 is MDHEN and CDR2 is SYDVKM in the germline V gene. CDR3 length: 18 residues. The CDR3 DNA follows: TGTGCCAGCAGTTTACGGACCTACACCAGGGTGGGAAATCAGCCCCAGCATTTT. This translates into CASSLRTYTRVGNQPQHF.

This sequence joins TRBV2 and TRBJ2-6, with D perhaps matching TRBD2 (6 bases). Trimming pared 7 bases from V and 2 bases from J, leaving 9 bases between. The CDR3 covers 14 residues. CDR1 and CDR2 (germline): SNHLY, FYNNEI. The CDR3 sequence is CASIWGAGANVLTF. Here the CDR3 DNA reads TGTGCCAGCATTTGGGGGGCTGGGGCCAACGTCCTGACTTTC. Full variable domain (rest looked up from reference TRBV2 and TRBJ2-6): EPEVTQTPSHQVTQMGQEVILRCVPISNHLYFYWYRQILGQKVEFLVSFYNNEISEKSEIFDDQFSVERPDGSNFTLKIRSTKLEDSAMYFCASIWGAGANVLTFGAGSRLTVL.

The rearrangement uses TRBV11-1 and TRBJ2-5; 8 positions agree with TRBD1. The DNA matches TRBJ2-7 better at its end, which makes the J call doubtful. Germline CDR1 SGHAT, CDR2 FQDESV (reference sequence). The CDR3 covers 15 residues. The CDR3 loop reads CASSPRDRMSYEQYF. The CDR3 nucleotides are TGTGCCAGCAGCCCGAGGGACAGGATGTCCTACGAGCAGTACTTC.

This clone was found once. The rearrangement links TRBV5-1 to TRBJ1-1; 7 bases map to TRBD1. With 2 bases clipped from V and 5 bases from J, the junction kept 3 bases outside the gene matches. The CDR3 totals 13 residues. The germline V gene encodes CDR1 SGHRS and CDR2 YFSETQ. The CDR3 nucleotides read TGCGCCAGCAGCTTTACAGGGGCGACTGAAGCTTTCTTT. It is translated as CASSFTGATEAFF.

The chain joins TRBV27 to TRBJ2-3; no clear D. The CDR3 is 13 residues long. V lost 3 bases, J lost 5 bases, and 9 bases lay in between. Germline loops: CDR1 MNHEY, CDR2 SMNVEV (reference sequence). CDR3: CASSLRLLDTQYF. In DNA, the CDR3 is TGTGCCAGCAGTTTGAGACTCCTAGATACGCAGTATTTT.

Points on this clone: The same CDR3 is also encoded by other DNA sequences in this sample. This rearrangement joins TRBV19 to TRBJ1-1; D may be TRBD1 (6 bases). Trimming left V 1 base short and J 4 bases short, with 7 bases between. The CDR3 runs to 13 residues. Germline V gene lookup returns CDR1 LNHDA and CDR2 SQIVND (reference sequence). CDR3 region: CASSIVGGTEAFF. The CDR3 DNA is TGTGCCAGTAGTATAGTAGGGGGCACTGAAGCTTTCTTT.

The chain has TRBV28 and TRBJ1-2; no clear D gene. The V and J ends lost 0 bases and 2 bases respectively, with 10 bases between them. This CDR3 spans 15 amino acids. Germline loops: CDR1 MDHEN, CDR2 SYDVKM. The DNA of the CDR3 is TGTGCCAGCAGTTTATGGTCGGAAGGCAACTATGGCTACACCTTC. This sequence encodes CASSLWSEGNYGYTF.

The chain employs TRBV10-3 and TRBJ2-1, with D uncertain. V lost 4 bases to trimming and J lost 3 bases, with 7 bases between them. CDR3 size: 13 residues. CDR1 is ENHRY and CDR2 is SYGVKD in the germline V gene. The CDR3 here is CAISVGSYNEQFF. CDR3 DNA: TGTGCCATCAGTGTCGGCAGCTACAATGAGCAGTTCTTC.

The J gene is TRBJ2-1, the V gene TRBV7-2, with 11 positions matching TRBD2. Germline lookup yields CDR1 SGHTA and CDR2 FQGNSA. The CDR3 spans 17 residues. The junction had 6 bases not matched to a gene; V was cut back by 3 bases and J by 2 bases. Here the CDR3 reads CASSFGLGLAAYNEQFF. The CDR3 DNA is TGTGCCAGCAGCTTCGGTCTGGGACTAGCGGCCTACAATGAGCAGTTCTTC.